What follows describes a single TCR beta chain. Its target antigen remains unknown. No much larger clonotype is one base removed from it; base qualities were not supplied. These data are taken from a study of blood T cell repertoires in COVID-19 (dated by TCRdb to between 2020 and 2021). With regard to the full study: Samples covering the acute and convalescent phases of COVID-19 were provided by collaborators in the United States, Italy and Spain. The material from the prospective study consisted of cDNA or gDNA derived from T cells, B-cell-depleted T cells, or PBMCs. Deeply sampled blood TCRbeta repertoires from subjects exposed to, actively infected with, or recovered from COVID-19 were included in the dataset. The repertoires were released in a freely available public database meant as a resource for research on the immune response to SARS-CoV-2. The samples were drawn from the first 160 participants of the ongoing ImmuneRACE study and from 1,200 or so subjects provided by 6 global collaborators. The sample metadata nearly always contained a de-identified subject ID, COVID-19 status, age in years and sex. Where available, HLA class I and class II types were taken from metadata supplied by the sample provider and were not determined by assay-based typing. Findings and caveats that apply to the study as a whole: The amount of clinical and demographic metadata varied by source and participant and was provided uncurated.

The collaborating institutions used their own protocols to collect whole blood in K2EDTA tubes. For TCRbeta analysis, collaborator samples were shipped as frozen whole blood, as isolated PBMCs, or as DNA extracted from either sample type. The CDR3 goes from the cysteine to the phenylalanine over 14 residues. This entry keeps only the CDR3 DNA: 42 bases, framed from base 1. CDR1 and CDR2, per the germline V gene, are SGHDT and YYEEEE. Relative to germline, V is missing 3 bases and J is missing 8 bases, with 4 bases of the junction outside any gene match. TCRbeta CDR3 regions were amplified from genomic DNA using the immunoSEQ Assay, a bias-controlled multiplex PCR. Concerning the study's data processing: Nucleated cell counts per sample were estimated from amplification of reference gene primers within the assay. Sequence reads were collapsed and filtered to measure the absolute abundance of every unique TCRbeta CDR3 rearrangement. For each sample, productive Simpson clonality was calculated as the square root of Simpson's diversity index over productive rearrangements. The table was pulled from immuneACCESS by TCRdb, which kept in-frame rearrangements only. Such tables lose some clones; where checked, under half of the loss comes from unresolved V genes, and the rest has no known cause. V and J calls plus clone size are reproduced from that table; the DNA served to infer D and trimming. This sample lists around 100,000 clones; roughly 80% were detected once. 7.9% of the sample belongs to the ten largest clones.

The clonotype was recovered from a man between 70 and 80 years old with acute or convalescent COVID-19. The sequencing input was peripheral blood. The chain couples TRBV5-6 to TRBJ1-6; 8 central bases correspond to TRBD1. The DNA reads TGTGCCAGCAGCTATGGACAGGGCGATTCACCCCTCCACTTT. This codes for CASSYGQGDSPLHF. With all but the CDR3 taken from the reference TRBV5-6 and TRBJ1-6 genes, the full variable domain is: DAGVTQSPTHLIKTRGQQVTLRCSPKSGHDTVSWYQQALGQGPQFIFQYYEEEERQRGNFPDRFSGHQFPNYSSELNVNALLLGDSALYLCASSYGQGDSPLHFGNGTRLTVT.